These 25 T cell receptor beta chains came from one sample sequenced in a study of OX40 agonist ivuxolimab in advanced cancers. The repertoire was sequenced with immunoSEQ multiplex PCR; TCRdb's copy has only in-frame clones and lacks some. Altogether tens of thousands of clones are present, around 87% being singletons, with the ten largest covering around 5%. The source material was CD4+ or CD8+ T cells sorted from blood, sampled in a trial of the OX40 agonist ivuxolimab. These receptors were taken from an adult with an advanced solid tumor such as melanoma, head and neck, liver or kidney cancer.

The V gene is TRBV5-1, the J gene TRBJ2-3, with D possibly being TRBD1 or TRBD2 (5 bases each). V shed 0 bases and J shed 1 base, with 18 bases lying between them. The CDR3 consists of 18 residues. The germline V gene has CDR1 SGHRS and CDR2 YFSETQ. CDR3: CASSLAGAQASRTDTQYF. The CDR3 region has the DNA TGCGCCAGCAGCTTGGCCGGGGCGCAGGCTAGTCGCACAGATACGCAGTATTTT. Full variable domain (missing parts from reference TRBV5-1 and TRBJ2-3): KAGVTQTPRYLIKTRGQQVTLSCSPISGHRSVSWYQQTPGQGLQFLFEYFSETQRNKGNFPGRFSGRQFSNSRSEMNVSTLELGDSALYLCASSLAGAQASRTDTQYFGPGTRLTVL.

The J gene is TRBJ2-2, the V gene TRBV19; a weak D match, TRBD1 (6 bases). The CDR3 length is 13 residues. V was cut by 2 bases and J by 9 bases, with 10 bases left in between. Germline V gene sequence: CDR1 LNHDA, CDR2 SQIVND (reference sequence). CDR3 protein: CASSIRGSRELFF. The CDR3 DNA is TGTGCCAGTAGTATAAGGGGGTCGAGGGAGCTGTTTTTT.

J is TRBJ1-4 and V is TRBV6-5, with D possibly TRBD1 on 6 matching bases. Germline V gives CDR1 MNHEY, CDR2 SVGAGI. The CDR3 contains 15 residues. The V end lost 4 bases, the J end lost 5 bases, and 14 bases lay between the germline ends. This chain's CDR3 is CASSSATGLNEKLFF. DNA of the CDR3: TGTGCCAGCAGTTCTGCGACAGGATTGAATGAAAAACTGTTTTTT.

The CDR3 DNA is TGCGCCAGCAATCGGCCCCCCGGTGAGCAGTTCTTC. Protein product: CASNRPPGEQFF. The V call is TRBV5-1, the J call TRBJ2-1, with D hard to call. The CDR3 length is 12 residues. The V gene's germline CDR1 is SGHRS and CDR2 YFSETQ. V was pared by 6 bases and J by 9 bases, with 13 bases between. Drawing the rest from reference TRBV5-1 and TRBJ2-1, the complete variable domain is KAGVTQTPRYLIKTRGQQVTLSCSPISGHRSVSWYQQTPGQGLQFLFEYFSETQRNKGNFPGRFSGRQFSNSRSEMNVSTLELGDSALYLCASNRPPGEQFFGPGTRLTVL.

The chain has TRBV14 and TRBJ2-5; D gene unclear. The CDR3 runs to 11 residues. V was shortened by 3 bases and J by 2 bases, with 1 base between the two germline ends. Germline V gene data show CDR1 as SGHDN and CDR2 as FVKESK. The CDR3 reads CASSQQETQYF. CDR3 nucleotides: TGTGCCAGCAGCCAGCAAGAGACCCAGTACTTC. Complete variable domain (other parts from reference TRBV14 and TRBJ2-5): EAGVTQFPSHSVIEKGQTVTLRCDPISGHDNLYWYRRVMGKEIKFLLHFVKESKQDESGMPNNRFLAERTGGTYSTLKVQPAELEDSGVYFCASSQQETQYFGPGTRLLVL.

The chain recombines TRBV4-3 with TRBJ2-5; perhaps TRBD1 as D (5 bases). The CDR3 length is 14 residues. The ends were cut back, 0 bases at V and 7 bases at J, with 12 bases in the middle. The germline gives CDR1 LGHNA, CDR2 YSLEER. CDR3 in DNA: TGCGCCAGCAGCCAAGATTTAGGGGTCGGGACCCAGTACTTC. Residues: CASSQDLGVGTQYF.

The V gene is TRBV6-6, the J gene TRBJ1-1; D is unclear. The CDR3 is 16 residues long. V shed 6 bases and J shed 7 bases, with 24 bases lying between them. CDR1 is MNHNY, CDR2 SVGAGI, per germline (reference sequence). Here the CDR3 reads CASRVSGSGLMREAFF. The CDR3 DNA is TGTGCCAGCAGGGTTTCGGGGTCTGGCCTAATGCGTGAAGCTTTCTTT.

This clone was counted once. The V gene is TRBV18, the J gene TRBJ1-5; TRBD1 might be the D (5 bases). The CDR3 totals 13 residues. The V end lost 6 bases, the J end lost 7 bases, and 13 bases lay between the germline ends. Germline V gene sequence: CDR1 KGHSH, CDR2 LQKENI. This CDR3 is CASSPDSSQPQHF. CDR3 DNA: TGTGCCAGCTCGCCCGACAGCAGCCAGCCCCAGCATTTT. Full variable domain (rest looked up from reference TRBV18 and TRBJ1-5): NAGVMQNPRHLVRRRGQEARLRCSPMKGHSHVYWYRQLPEEGLKFMVYLQKENIIDESGMPKERFSAEFPKEGPSILRIQQVVRGDSAAYFCASSPDSSQPQHFGDGTRLSIL.

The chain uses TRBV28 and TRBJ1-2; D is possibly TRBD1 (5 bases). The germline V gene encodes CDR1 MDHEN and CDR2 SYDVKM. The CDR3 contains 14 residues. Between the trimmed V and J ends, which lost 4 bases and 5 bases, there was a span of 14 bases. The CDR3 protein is CASSSLGTDYGYTF. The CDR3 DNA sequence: TGTGCCAGCAGTTCCCTCGGGACGGATTATGGCTACACCTTC.

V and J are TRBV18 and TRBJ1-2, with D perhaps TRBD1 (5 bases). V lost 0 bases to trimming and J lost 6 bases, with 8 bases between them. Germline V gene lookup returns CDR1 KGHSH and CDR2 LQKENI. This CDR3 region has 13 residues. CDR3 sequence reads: CASSPPQGHGYTF. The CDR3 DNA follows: TGTGCCAGCTCACCACCGCAGGGCCATGGCTACACCTTC.

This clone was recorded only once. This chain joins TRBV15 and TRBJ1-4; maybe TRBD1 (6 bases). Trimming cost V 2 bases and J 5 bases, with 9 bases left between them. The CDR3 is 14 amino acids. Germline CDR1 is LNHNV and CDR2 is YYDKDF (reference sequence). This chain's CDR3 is CATSRRDRNEKLFF. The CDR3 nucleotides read TGTGCCACCAGCAGACGAGACAGGAATGAAAAACTGTTTTTT.

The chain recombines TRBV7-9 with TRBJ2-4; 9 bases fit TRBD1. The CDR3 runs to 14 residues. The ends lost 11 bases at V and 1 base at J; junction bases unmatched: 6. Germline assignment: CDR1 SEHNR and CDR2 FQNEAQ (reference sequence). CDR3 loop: CARRDREAKNIQYF. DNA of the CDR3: TGTGCCCGCCGGGACAGGGAGGCCAAAAACATTCAGTACTTC. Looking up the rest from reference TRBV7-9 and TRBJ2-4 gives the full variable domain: DTGVSQNPRHKITKRGQNVTFRCDPISEHNRLYWYRQTLGQGPEFLTYFQNEAQLEKSRLLSDRFSAERPKGSFSTLEIQRTEQGDSAMYLCARRDREAKNIQYFGAGTRLSVL.

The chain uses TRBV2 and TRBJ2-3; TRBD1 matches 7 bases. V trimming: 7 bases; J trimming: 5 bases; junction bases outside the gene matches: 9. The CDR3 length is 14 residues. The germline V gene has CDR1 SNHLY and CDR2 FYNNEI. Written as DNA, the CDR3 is TGTGCCAGCACTGGTAAGGGGGCCGGAGATACGCAGTATTTT. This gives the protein CASTGKGAGDTQYF.

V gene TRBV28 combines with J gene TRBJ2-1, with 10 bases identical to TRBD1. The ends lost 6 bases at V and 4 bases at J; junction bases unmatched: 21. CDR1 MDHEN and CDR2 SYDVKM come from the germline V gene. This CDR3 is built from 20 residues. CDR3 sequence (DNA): TGTGCCAGCAGCTACGGACAGGGGGAATACAGGTGGGGCCCATACAATGAGCAGTTCTTC. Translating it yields CASSYGQGEYRWGPYNEQFF. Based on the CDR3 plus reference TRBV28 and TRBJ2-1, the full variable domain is DVKVTQSSRYLVKRTGEKVFLECVQDMDHENMFWYRQDPGLGLRLIYFSYDVKMKEKGDIPEGYSVSREKKERFSLILESASTNQTSMYLCASSYGQGEYRWGPYNEQFFGPGTRLTVL.

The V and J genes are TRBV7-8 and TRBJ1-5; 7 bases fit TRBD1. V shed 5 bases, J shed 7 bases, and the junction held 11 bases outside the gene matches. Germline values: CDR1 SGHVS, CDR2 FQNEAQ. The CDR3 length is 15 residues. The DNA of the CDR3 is TGTGCCAGCAGCCCTTCGACAGGGAACGGCCAGCCCCAGCATTTT. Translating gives CASSPSTGNGQPQHF.

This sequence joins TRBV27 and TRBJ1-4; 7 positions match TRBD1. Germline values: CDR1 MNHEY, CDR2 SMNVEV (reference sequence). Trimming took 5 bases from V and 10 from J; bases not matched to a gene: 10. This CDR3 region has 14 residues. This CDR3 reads CASSQQGSGGKLFF. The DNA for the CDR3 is TGTGCCAGCAGTCAACAGGGGAGTGGTGGAAAACTGTTTTTT.

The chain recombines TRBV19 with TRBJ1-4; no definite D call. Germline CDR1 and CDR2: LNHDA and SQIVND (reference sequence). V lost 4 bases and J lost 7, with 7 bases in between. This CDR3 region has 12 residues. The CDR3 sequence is CASSSPLEKLFF. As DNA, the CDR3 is TGTGCCAGTAGTAGTCCGCTTGAAAAACTGTTTTTT.

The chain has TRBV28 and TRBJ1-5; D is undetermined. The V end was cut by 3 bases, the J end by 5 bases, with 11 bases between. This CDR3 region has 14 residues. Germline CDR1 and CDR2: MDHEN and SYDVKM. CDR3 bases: TGTGCCAGCAGTTTTGTTCCCAACCATCAGCCCCAGCATTTT. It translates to CASSFVPNHQPQHF.

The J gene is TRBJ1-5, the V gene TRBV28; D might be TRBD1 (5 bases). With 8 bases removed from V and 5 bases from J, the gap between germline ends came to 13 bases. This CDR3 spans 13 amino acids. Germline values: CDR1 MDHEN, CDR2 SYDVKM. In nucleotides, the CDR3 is TGTGCCAGCGGCCAGGGACGGTATCAGCCCCAGCATTTT. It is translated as CASGQGRYQPQHF.

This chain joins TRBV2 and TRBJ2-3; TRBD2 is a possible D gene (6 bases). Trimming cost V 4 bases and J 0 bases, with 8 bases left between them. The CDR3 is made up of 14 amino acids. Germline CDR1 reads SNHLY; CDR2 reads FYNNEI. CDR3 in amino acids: CASSVGTSTDTQYF. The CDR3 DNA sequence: TGTGCCAGCAGTGTTGGGACTAGCACAGATACGCAGTATTTT.

CDR3 sequence: CASSSPQGRFFEQYF. In nucleotides, the CDR3 is TGTGCCAGCAGCTCACCGCAGGGGCGCTTTTTCGAGCAGTACTTC. The chain combines TRBV11-2 with TRBJ2-7; possible D gene TRBD1, 6 bases. Germline V gene sequence: CDR1 SGHAT, CDR2 FQNNGV. The CDR3 covers 15 residues. V gave up 4 bases and J gave up 6 bases, with 19 bases separating them.

CDR3 sequence reads: CASSDSRSTGELFF. CDR3 in DNA: TGTGCCAGCAGTGACTCGAGGAGCACCGGGGAGCTGTTTTTT. The genes are TRBV6-4 and TRBJ2-2; D not resolved. CDR1 and CDR2 (germline): MRHNA, SNTAGT. This CDR3 has 14 amino acids. Trimming removed 0 bases from V and 4 bases from J, with 6 bases in between.

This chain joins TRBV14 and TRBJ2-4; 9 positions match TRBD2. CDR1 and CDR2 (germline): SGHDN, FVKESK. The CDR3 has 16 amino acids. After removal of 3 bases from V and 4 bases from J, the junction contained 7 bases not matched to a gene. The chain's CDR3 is CASSHRGRGGKNIQYF. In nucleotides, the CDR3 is TGTGCCAGCAGCCACCGCGGGAGGGGAGGGAAAAACATTCAGTACTTC.

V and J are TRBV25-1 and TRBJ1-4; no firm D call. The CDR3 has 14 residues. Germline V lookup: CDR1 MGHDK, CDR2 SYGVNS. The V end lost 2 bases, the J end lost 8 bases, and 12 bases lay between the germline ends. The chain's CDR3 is CASSETLVGEKLFF. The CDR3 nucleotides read TGTGCCAGCAGTGAAACACTGGTGGGGGAAAAACTGTTTTTT.

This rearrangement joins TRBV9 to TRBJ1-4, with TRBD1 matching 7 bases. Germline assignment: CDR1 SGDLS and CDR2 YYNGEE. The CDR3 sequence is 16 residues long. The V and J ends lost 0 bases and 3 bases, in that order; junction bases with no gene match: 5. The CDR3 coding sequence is TGTGCCAGCAGCGTAGAGGGAGGGACAGCTAATGAAAAACTGTTTTTT. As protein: CASSVEGGTANEKLFF.